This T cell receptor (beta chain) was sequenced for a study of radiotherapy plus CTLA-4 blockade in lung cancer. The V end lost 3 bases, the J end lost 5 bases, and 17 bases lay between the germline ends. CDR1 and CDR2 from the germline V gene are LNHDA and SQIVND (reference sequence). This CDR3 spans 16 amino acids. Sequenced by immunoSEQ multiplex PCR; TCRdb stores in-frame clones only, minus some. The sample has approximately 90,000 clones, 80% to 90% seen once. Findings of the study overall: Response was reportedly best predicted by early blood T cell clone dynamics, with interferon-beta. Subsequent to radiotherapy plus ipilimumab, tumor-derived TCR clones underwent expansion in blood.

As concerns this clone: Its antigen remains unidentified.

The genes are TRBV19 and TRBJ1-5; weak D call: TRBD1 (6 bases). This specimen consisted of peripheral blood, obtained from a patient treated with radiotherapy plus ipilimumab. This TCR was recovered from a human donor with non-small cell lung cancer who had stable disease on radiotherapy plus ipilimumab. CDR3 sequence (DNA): TGTGCCAGTAGTATTACCCCACAGGGCGGGGATCAGCCCCAGCATTTT. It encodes CASSITPQGGDQPQHF.